The TCR beta chain described here comes from a study of cytomegalovirus exposure and HLA in healthy donors. Notes on the study in general: Follow-up analysis found HLA locus-dependent TCR association rates, highest for DRB1 and lowest for HLA-C. When a later analysis was performed, an Asian-associated ancestry cluster reportedly had fewer N-insertions than the roughly 700-donor mean.

The ends were cut back, 4 bases at V and 4 bases at J, with 16 bases in the middle. Germline V CDR1 and CDR2: MNHEY, SVGAGI. The CDR3 sequence is 15 residues long. As to this clone: Antigen specificity is unknown.

It was with 60 Vbeta and 13 Jbeta primers that the PCR ran. The protocol was immunoSEQ multiplex PCR, while the TCRdb copy is restricted to in-frame clones and leaves out a portion. The table shows some 110,000 clones, with about 80% occurring only once. The sequence came from a man aged 30 to 39 in good health and CMV-seronegative. Sequences were obtained from PBMCs. The chain links TRBV6-5 to TRBJ1-2; unclear D gene. CDR3 DNA: TGTGCCAGCAGTTCTACGGGTCCTACCTCCTATGGCTACACCTTC. Translating it yields CASSSTGPTSYGYTF.